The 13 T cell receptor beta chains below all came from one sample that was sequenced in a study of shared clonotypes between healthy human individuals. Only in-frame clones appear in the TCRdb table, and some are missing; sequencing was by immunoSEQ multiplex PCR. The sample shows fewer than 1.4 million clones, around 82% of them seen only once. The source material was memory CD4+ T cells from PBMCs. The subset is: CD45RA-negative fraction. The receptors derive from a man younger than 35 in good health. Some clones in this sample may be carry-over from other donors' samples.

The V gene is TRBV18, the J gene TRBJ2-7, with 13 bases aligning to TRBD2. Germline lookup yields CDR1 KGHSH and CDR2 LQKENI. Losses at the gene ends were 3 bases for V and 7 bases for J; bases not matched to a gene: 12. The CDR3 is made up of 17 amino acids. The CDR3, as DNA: TGTGCCAGCTCACCGCTCCAACTAGCGGGAGGGGCGGGGGAGCAGTACTTC. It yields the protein CASSPLQLAGGAGEQYF.

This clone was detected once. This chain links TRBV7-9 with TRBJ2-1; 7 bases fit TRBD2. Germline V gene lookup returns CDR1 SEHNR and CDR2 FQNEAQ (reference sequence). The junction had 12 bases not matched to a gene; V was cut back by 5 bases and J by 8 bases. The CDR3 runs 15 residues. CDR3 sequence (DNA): TGTGCCAGCAGCCCGACTAGCTTTGTTTCCCATGAGCAGTTCTTC. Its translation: CASSPTSFVSHEQFF.

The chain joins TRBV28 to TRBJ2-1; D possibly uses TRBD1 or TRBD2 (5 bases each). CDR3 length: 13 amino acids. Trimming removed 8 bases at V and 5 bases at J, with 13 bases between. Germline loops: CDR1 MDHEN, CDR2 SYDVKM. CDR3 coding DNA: TGTGCCAGCTCAAGGGGACCCAACAATGAGCAGTTCTTC. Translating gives CASSRGPNNEQFF.

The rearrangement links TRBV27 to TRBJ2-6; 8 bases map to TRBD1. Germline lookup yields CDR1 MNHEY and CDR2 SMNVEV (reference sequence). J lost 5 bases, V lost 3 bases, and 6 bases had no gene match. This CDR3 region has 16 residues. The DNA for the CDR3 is TGTGCCAGCAGTTTTCCAGACAGGGGTAGGGCCAACGTCCTGACTTTC. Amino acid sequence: CASSFPDRGRANVLTF.

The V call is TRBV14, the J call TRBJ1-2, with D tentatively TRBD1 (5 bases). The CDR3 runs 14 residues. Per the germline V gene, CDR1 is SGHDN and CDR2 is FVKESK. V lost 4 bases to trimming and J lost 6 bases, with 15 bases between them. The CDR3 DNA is TGTGCCAGCAGCCCTCTCAGGGAGGGGCATGGCTACACCTTC. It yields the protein CASSPLREGHGYTF.

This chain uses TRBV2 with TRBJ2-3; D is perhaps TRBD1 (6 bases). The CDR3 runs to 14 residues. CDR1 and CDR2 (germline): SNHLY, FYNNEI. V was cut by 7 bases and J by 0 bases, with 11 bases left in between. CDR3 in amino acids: CASKGTFSTDTQYF. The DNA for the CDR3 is TGTGCCAGCAAGGGGACATTTAGCACAGATACGCAGTATTTT.

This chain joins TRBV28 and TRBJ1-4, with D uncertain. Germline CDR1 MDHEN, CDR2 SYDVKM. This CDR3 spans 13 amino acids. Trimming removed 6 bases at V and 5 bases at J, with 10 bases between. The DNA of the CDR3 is TGTGCCAGCAGAGGGCAGATAAATGAAAAACTGTTTTTT. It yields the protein CASRGQINEKLFF.

The CDR3 spells CASSLGPRVSNQPQHF. CDR3 in DNA: TGTGCCAGCAGCTTAGGCCCCCGCGTGAGCAATCAGCCCCAGCATTTT. This chain connects TRBV7-6 to TRBJ1-5; D remains unclear. There are 16 residues in the CDR3. Trimming pared 1 base from V and 1 base from J, leaving 11 bases between. Germline lookup yields CDR1 SGHVS and CDR2 FNYEAQ.

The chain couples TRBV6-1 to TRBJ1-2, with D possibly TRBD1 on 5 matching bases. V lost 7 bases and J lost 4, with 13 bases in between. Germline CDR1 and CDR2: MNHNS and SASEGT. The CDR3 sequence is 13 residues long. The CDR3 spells CASILGALYGYTF. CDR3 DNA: TGTGCCAGCATTCTCGGGGCCCTCTATGGCTACACCTTC.

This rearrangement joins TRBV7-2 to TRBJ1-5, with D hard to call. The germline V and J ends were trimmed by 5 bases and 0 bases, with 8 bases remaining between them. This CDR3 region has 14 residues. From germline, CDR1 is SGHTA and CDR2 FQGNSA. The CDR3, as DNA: TGTGCCAGCAGCCCCCAAGATAGCAATCAGCCCCAGCATTTT. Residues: CASSPQDSNQPQHF. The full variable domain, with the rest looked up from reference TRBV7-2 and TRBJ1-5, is GAGVSQSPSNKVTEKGKDVELRCDPISGHTALYWYRQSLGQGLEFLIYFQGNSAPDKSGLPSDRFSAERTGGSVSTLTIQRTQQEDSAVYLCASSPQDSNQPQHFGDGTRLSIL.

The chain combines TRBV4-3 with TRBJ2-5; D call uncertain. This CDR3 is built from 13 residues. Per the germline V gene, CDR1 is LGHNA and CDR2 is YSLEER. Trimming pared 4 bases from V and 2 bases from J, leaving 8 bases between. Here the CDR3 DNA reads TGCGCCAGCAGCCGGGCCGCTCAAGAGACCCAGTACTTC. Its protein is CASSRAAQETQYF.

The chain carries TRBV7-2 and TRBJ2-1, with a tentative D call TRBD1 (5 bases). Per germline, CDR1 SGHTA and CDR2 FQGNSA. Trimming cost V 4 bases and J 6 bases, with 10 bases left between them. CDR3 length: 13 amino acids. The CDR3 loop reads CASSSGRTNEQFF. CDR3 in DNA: TGTGCCAGCAGCTCAGGGCGTACCAATGAGCAGTTCTTC.

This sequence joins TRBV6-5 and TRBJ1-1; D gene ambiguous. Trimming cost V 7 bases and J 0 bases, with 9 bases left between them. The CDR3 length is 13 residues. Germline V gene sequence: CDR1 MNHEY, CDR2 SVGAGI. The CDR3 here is CASTPSVNTEAFF. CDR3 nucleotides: TGTGCCAGCACCCCCTCGGTGAACACTGAAGCTTTCTTT.